The TCR beta chain described here comes from a study of CD8+ T cells in alopecia areata. Study-level background: C3H/HeJ donors with spontaneous alopecia, roughly 6-12 months old, supplied skin grafts to roughly 6-11-week-old female C3H/HeJ mice.

It was cDNA, reverse transcribed from extracted RNA, that served as the sequencing template. The table came from immunoSEQ multiplex PCR; TCRdb's copy has only in-frame clones and leaves some out. The sample holds about 270,000 clones, and no clone turns up only once. Trimming stripped 1 base from V and 0 bases from J, with 12 bases between. The CDR3 is made up of 16 amino acids. Germline loops: CDR1 NSHNY, CDR2 SYGAGN. CD4, CD8alpha, NKG2D, NKG2ACE and other markers guided sorting of pooled cutaneous lymph node cells. This clone has just a few counts. The target antigen is unknown. Gene names and germline match the mouse. Read coverage stops 4 residues before the CDR3 terminus; the germline J gene supplies the remainder. Study outcomes and limitations: Clarity of TCR sharing across patients fell short of that in mice, possibly HLA-related.

The chain joins TRBV13-1 to TRBJ2-5; a possible D gene is TRBD1 (5 bases). The specimen was CD4+ T cells sorted from a lymph node. The sequence was obtained from a C3H/HeJ mouse with alopecia areata. The mice in this strain carry MHC haplotype H2-k. This CDR3 is CASSDTQGFNQDTQYF. The sequenced CDR3 bases are TGTGCCAGCAGTGATACTCAGGGATTTAACCAAGAC.